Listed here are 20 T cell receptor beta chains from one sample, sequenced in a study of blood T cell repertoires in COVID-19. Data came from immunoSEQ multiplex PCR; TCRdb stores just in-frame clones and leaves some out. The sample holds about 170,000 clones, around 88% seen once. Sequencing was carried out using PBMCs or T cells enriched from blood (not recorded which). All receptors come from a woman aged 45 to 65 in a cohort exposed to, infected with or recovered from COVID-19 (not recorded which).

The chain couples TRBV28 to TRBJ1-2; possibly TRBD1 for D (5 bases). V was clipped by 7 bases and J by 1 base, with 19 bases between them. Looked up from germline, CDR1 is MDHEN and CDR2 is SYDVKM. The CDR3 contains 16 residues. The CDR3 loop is CASKPTSREGNYGYTF. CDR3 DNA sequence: TGTGCCAGCAAGCCCACCAGCAGGGAAGGTAACTATGGCTACACCTTC.

The DNA for the CDR3 is TGTGCCAGCAGCCTACGGTCGGGGGGGAGGAATGAGCAGTTCTTC. Protein product: CASSLRSGGRNEQFF. The gene calls are TRBV3-1 (or the pseudogene TRBV3-2) and TRBJ2-1, with TRBD2 matching 8 bases. From germline, CDR1 is LGHDT and CDR2 YNNKEL (reference sequence). Losses at the gene ends were 4 bases for V and 7 bases for J; bases not matched to a gene: 9. The CDR3 loop spans 15 amino acids.

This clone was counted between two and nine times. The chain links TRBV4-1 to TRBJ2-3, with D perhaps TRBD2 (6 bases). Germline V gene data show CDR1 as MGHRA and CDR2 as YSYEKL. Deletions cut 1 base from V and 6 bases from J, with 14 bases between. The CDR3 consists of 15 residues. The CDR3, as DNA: TGCGCCAGCAGCCAAGGCGTACCGAGCGGGGATACGCAGTATTTT. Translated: CASSQGVPSGDTQYF.

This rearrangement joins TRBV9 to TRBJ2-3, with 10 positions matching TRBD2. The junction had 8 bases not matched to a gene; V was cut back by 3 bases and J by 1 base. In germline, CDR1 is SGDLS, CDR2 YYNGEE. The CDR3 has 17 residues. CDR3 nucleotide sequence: TGTGCCAGCAGCGCTAGCGGGAGCCGCCGAGGCACAGATACGCAGTATTTT. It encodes CASSASGSRRGTDTQYF.

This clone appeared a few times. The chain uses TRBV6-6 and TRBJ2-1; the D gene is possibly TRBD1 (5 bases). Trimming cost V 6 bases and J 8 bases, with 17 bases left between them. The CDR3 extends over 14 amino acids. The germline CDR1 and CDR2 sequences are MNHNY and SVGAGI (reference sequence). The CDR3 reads CASSLLQVHDEQFF. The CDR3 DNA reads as TGTGCCAGCAGCCTATTACAGGTCCACGATGAGCAGTTCTTC.

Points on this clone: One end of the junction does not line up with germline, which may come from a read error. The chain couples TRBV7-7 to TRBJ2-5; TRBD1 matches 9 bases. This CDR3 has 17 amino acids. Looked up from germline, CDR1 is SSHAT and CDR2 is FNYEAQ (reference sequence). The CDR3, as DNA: TGTGCTAGCAGCTATTCCACACCCGGGACAGGGAAAGAGACCCAGTACTTC. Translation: CASSYSTPGTGKETQYF.

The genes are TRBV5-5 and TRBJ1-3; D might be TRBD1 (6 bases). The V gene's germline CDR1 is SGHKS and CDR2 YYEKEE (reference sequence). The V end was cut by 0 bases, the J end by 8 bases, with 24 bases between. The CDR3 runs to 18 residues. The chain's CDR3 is CASSLAPVGTGTSHTIYF. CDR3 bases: TGTGCCAGCAGCTTGGCCCCGGTGGGAACAGGGACGAGTCACACCATATATTTT. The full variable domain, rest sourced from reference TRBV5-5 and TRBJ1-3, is DAGVTQSPTHLIKTRGQQVTLRCSPISGHKSVSWYQQVLGQGPQFIFQYYEKEERGRGNFPDRFSARQFPNYSSELNVNALLLGDSALYLCASSLAPVGTGTSHTIYFGEGSWLTVV.

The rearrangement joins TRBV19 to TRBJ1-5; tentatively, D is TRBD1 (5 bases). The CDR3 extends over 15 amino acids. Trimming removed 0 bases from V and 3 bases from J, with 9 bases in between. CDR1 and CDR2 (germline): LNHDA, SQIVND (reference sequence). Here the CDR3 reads CASSIDGGDNQPQHF. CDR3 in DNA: TGTGCCAGTAGTATAGACGGGGGTGACAATCAGCCCCAGCATTTT. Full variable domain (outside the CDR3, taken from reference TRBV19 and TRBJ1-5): DGGITQSPKYLFRKEGQNVTLSCEQNLNHDAMYWYRQDPGQGLRLIYYSQIVNDFQKGDIAEGYSVSREKKESFPLTVTSAQKNPTAFYLCASSIDGGDNQPQHFGDGTRLSIL.

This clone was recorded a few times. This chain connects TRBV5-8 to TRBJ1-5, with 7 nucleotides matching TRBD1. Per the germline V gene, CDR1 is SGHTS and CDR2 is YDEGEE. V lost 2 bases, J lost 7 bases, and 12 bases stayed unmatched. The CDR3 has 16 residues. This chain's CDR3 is CASSFRGTAGQQPQHF. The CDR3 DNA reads TGTGCCAGCAGCTTCCGTGGGACAGCTGGGCAACAGCCCCAGCATTTT.

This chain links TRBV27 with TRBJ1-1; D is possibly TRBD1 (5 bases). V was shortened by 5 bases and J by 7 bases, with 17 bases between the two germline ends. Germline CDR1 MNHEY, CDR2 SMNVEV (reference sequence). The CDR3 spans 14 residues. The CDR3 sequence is CASSAWGDGDEAFF. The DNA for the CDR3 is TGTGCCAGCAGTGCATGGGGGGACGGAGATGAAGCTTTCTTT.

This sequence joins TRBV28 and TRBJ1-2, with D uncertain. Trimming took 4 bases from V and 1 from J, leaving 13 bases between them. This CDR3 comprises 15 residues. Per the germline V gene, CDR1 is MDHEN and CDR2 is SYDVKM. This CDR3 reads CASSSSRGDNYGYTF. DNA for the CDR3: TGTGCCAGCAGTTCCAGCCGCGGAGATAACTATGGCTACACCTTC.

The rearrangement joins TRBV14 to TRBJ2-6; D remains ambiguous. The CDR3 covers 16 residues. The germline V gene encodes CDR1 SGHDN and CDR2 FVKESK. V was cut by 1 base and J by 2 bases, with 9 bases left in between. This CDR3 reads CASSQAGNPGANVLTF. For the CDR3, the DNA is TGTGCCAGCAGCCAAGCAGGAAACCCTGGGGCCAACGTCCTGACTTTC. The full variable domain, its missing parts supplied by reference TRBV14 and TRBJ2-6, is EAGVTQFPSHSVIEKGQTVTLRCDPISGHDNLYWYRRVMGKEIKFLLHFVKESKQDESGMPNNRFLAERTGGTYSTLKVQPAELEDSGVYFCASSQAGNPGANVLTFGAGSRLTVL.

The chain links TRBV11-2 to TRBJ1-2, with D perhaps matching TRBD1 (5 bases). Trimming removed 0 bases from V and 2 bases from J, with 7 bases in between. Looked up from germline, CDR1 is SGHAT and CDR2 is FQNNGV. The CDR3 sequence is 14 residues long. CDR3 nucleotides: TGTGCCAGCAGCTTAGATCCAGGGAACTATGGCTACACCTTC. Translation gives CASSLDPGNYGYTF.

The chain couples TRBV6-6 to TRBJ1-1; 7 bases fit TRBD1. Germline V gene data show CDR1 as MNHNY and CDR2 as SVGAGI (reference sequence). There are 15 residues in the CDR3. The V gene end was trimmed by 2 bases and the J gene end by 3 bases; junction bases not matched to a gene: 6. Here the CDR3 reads CASSYTGQKYTEAFF. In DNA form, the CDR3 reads TGTGCCAGCAGTTACACGGGACAGAAGTACACTGAAGCTTTCTTT.

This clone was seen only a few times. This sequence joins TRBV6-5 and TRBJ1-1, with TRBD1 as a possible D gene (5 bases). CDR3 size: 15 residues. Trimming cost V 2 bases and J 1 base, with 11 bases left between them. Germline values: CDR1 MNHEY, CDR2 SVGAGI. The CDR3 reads CASSYTGLKNTEAFF. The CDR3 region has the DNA TGTGCCAGCAGTTACACAGGACTAAAGAACACTGAAGCTTTCTTT.

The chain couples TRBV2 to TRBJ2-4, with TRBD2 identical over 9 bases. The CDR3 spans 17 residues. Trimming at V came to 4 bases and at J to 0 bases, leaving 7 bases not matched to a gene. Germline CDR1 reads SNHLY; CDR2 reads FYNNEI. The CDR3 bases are TGTGCCAGCAGTGCGGTCCTAGCGGGGCTAGCCAAAAACATTCAGTACTTC. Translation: CASSAVLAGLAKNIQYF.

CDR3 coding DNA: TGTGCCAGCAGCTTAAACAGGGGTCTCGGGGAAAAACTGTTTTTT. Translated: CASSLNRGLGEKLFF. V is TRBV5-6 and J is TRBJ1-4; TRBD1 agrees at 7 bases. This CDR3 spans 15 amino acids. Trimming at V came to 2 bases and at J to 8 bases, leaving 9 bases not matched to a gene. Germline V lookup: CDR1 SGHDT, CDR2 YYEEEE.

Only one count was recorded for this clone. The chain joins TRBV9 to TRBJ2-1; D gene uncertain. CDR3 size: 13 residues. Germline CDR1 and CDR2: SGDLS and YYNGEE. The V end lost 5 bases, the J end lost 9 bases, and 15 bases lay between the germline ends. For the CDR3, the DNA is TGTGCCAGCAGGGCCCCGTGGGCCGGTGAGCAGTTCTTC. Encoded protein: CASRAPWAGEQFF. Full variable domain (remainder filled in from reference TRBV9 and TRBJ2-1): DSGVTQTPKHLITATGQRVTLRCSPRSGDLSVYWYQQSLDQGLQFLIQYYNGEERAKGNILERFSAQQFPDLHSELNLSSLELGDSALYFCASRAPWAGEQFFGPGTRLTVL.

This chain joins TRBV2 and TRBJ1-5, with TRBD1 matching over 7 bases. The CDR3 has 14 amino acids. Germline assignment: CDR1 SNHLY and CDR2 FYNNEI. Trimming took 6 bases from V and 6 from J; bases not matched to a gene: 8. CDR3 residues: CASRAGTVPQPQHF. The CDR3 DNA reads TGTGCCAGCAGGGCAGGGACAGTCCCTCAGCCCCAGCATTTT. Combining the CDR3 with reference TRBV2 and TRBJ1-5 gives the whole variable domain EPEVTQTPSHQVTQMGQEVILRCVPISNHLYFYWYRQILGQKVEFLVSFYNNEISEKSEIFDDQFSVERPDGSNFTLKIRSTKLEDSAMYFCASRAGTVPQPQHFGDGTRLSIL.

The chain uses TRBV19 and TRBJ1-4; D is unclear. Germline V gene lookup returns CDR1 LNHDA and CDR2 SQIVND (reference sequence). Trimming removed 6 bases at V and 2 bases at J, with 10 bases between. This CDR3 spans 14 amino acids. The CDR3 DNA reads TGTGCCAGTAGGGGCAGCAGTACTAATGAAAAACTGTTTTTT. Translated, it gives CASRGSSTNEKLFF.